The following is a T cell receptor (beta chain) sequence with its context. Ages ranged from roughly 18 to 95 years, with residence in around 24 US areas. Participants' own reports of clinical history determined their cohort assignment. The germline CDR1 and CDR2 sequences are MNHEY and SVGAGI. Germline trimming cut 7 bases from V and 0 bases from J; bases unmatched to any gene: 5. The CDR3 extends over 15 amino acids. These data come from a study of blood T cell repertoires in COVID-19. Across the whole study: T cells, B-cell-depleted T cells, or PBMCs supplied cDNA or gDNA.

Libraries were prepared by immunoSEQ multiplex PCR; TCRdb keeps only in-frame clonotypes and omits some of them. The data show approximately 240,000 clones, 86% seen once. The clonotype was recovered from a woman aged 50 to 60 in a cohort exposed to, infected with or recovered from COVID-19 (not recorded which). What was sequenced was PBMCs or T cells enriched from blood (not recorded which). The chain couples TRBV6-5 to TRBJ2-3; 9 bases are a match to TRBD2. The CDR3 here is CASTGLATSTDTQYF. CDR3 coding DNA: TGTGCCAGCACTGGACTAGCGACCAGCACAGATACGCAGTATTTT.